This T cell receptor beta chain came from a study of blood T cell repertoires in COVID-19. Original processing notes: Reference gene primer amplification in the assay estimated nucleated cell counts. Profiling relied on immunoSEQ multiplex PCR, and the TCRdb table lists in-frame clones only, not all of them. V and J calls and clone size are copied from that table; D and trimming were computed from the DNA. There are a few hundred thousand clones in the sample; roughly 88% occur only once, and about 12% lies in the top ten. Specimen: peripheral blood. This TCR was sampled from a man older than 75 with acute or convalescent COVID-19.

DNA for the CDR3: TGTGCCACCAGCAGAGGCGCGCGACAGGGGGCCTACGAGCAGTACTTC. Its translation: CATSRGARQGAYEQYF. The chain carries TRBV15 and TRBJ2-7; 9 bases agree with TRBD1. The length of the CDR3 is 16 residues. Germline V lookup: CDR1 LNHNV, CDR2 YYDKDF (reference sequence). V was pared by 1 base and J by 2 bases, with 6 bases of the junction left unmatched.